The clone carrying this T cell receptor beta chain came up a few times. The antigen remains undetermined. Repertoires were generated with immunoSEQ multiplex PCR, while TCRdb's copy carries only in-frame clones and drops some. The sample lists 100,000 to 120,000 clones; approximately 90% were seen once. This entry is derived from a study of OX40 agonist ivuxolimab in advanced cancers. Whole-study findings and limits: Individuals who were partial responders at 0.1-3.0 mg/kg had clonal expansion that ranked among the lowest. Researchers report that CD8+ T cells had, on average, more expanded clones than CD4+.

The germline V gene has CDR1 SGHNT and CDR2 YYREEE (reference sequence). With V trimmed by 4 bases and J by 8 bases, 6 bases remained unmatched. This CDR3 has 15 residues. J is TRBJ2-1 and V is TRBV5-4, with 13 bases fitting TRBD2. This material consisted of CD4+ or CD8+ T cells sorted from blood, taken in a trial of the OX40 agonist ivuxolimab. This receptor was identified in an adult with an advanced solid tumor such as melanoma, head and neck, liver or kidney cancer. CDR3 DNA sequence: TGTGCCAGCAGCATAACTAGCGGGGGGGCCTATGAGCAGTTCTTC. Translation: CASSITSGGAYEQFF.